A selection of T cell receptor beta chains follows, all from one sample in a study of blood T cell repertoires in COVID-19. Repertoires were generated with immunoSEQ multiplex PCR, while TCRdb's copy carries only in-frame clones and drops some. The sample gives about 42,000 clones, about 75% of which show up once; under 9% is in the top ten. The sample was peripheral blood. The source of these receptors is a man between 65 and 85 years old with active or convalescent COVID-19. The CDR3 runs from the conserved cysteine through the conserved F or W. A D gene is named only where the DNA matches it firmly. Expanded clones are given a class, and other clones once, few, many or no size at all.

DNA: TGTGCCAGTAGTATCTCCGGGGGGCGCACCGGGGAGCTGTTTTTT
CDR3: CASSISGGRTGELFF
V: TRBV19
J: TRBJ2-2
size: NA
D: NA

DNA: TGTGCCAGCTCACCCCTAGCGGGGCAAACCTACAATGAGCAGTTCTTC
CDR3: CASSPLAGQTYNEQFF
V: TRBV18
J: TRBJ2-1
size: NA
D: TRBD2

DNA: TGCGCCAGCAGCTCCCAACCGGGGTCTGGTCAAGAGACCCAGTACTTC
CDR3: CASSSQPGSGQETQYF
V: TRBV5-1
J: TRBJ2-5
size: NA
D: NA

DNA: TGTGCCAGCAGAAATAGACAGGGGGGGCAAGAGACCCAGTACTTC
CDR3: CASRNRQGGQETQYF
V: TRBV28
J: TRBJ2-5
size: few
D: TRBD1

DNA: TGTGCCAGCAGTGTATCCGGGACAGGGTTTTACGAGCAGTACTTC
CDR3: CASSVSGTGFYEQYF
V: TRBV6-2/TRBV6-3
J: TRBJ2-7
size: NA
D: TRBD1

DNA: TGTGCCAGCAGCCAAGGGAGGGCAAATTCACCCCTCCACTTT
CDR3: CASSQGRANSPLHF
V: TRBV3-1/TRBV3-2
J: TRBJ1-6
size: few
D: NA

DNA: TGTGCCAGTAGTATAGAGGGGACACCCTATGGCTACACCTTC
CDR3: CASSIEGTPYGYTF
V: TRBV19
J: TRBJ1-2
size: NA
D: NA

DNA: TGTGCCAGCAGTGAAACAGGGGCTGGGTTTAATGAGCAGTTCTTC
CDR3: CASSETGAGFNEQFF
V: TRBV2
J: TRBJ2-1
size: NA
D: TRBD1

DNA: TGTGCCAGCAGTTACGGTCCCCTGACAGAGGATACGCAGGATTTT
CDR3: CASSYGPLTEDTQDF
V: TRBV6-5
J: TRBJ2-3
size: NA
D: NA

DNA: TGTGCCAGCAGCGCGGCTCCTGGCTACGAGCAGTACTTC
CDR3: CASSAAPGYEQYF
V: TRBV7-2
J: TRBJ2-7
size: NA
D: NA

DNA: TGTGCCAGCAGCGGAACAGGGGGCGCGGGCAATCAGCCCCAGCATTTT
CDR3: CASSGTGGAGNQPQHF
V: TRBV27
J: TRBJ1-5
size: NA
D: TRBD1

DNA: TGTGCCAGCAGTGAACAGGGTGATCAGCCCCAGCATTTT
CDR3: CASSEQGDQPQHF
V: TRBV6-1
J: TRBJ1-5
size: once
D: NA

DNA: TGTGCCAGTAGTATAGTTTTCGCTAGCGGGGGATACCAAGAGACCCAGTACTTC
CDR3: CASSIVFASGGYQETQYF
V: TRBV19
J: TRBJ2-5
size: NA
D: TRBD2

DNA: TGTGCCTGGGGCACAAATTCACCCCTCCACTTT
CDR3: CAWGTNSPLHF
V: TRBV30
J: TRBJ1-6
size: NA
D: NA

DNA: TGTGCCAGCATCAAGGGACTAGGGGGACGCAATGAGCAGTTCTTC
CDR3: CASIKGLGGRNEQFF
V: TRBV28
J: TRBJ2-1
size: NA
D: TRBD2

DNA: TGTGCCAGTAGACCAACCACTAGAGAGGGGGAGCTGTTTTTT
CDR3: CASRPTTREGELFF
V: TRBV19
J: TRBJ2-2
size: few
D: NA

DNA: TGTGCCAGCACCGGGTCAGGGTATAATGAAAAACTGTTTTTT
CDR3: CASTGSGYNEKLFF
V: TRBV28
J: TRBJ1-4
size: medium-sized
D: NA

DNA: TGTGCCACCAGCAGAGGTGGGCGGGCGACCTACAATGAGCAGTTCTTC
CDR3: CATSRGGRATYNEQFF
V: TRBV15
J: TRBJ2-1
size: few
D: NA

DNA: TGTGCCAGCAGAGAAGACAGAGCACCCCTCCACTTT
CDR3: CASREDRAPLHF
V: TRBV6-1
J: TRBJ1-6
size: NA
D: NA

DNA: TGTGCCAGCAGCCCCATAACCGGGACAGGGGTGTACGAGCAGTACTTC
CDR3: CASSPITGTGVYEQYF
V: TRBV3-1/TRBV3-2
J: TRBJ2-7
size: NA
D: TRBD1

DNA: TGTGCCAGCTCCCCGAATCCAGCGAACACCGGGGAGCTGTTTTTT
CDR3: CASSPNPANTGELFF
V: TRBV18
J: TRBJ2-2
size: NA
D: NA

DNA: TGCGCCAGCAGCTTGAGCGGTGCGAATGAAAAACTGTTTTTT
CDR3: CASSLSGANEKLFF
V: TRBV5-1
J: TRBJ1-4
size: NA
D: NA

DNA: TGTGCCAGCTCACCCGCGGACAGTAGCTCCTACGAGCAGTACTTC
CDR3: CASSPADSSSYEQYF
V: TRBV28
J: TRBJ2-7
size: once
D: NA

DNA: TGTGCCAGCAGCCCCAGCGGGGCCTCCTACGAGCAGTACTTC
CDR3: CASSPSGASYEQYF
V: TRBV3-1/TRBV3-2
J: TRBJ2-7
size: NA
D: TRBD2

DNA: TGTGCCAGCAGAAGGGACAGGGGAGGCTACACCTTC
CDR3: CASRRDRGGYTF
V: TRBV27
J: TRBJ1-2
size: few
D: TRBD1

DNA: TGTGCCAGCAGTCCGCAGGGGTCGAACACCGGGGAGCTGTTTTTT
CDR3: CASSPQGSNTGELFF
V: TRBV2
J: TRBJ2-2
size: NA
D: NA

DNA: TGTGCCAGCGTTCAGGGGGCAGGGACCGGGGAGCTGTTTTTT
CDR3: CASVQGAGTGELFF
V: TRBV6-5
J: TRBJ2-2
size: NA
D: TRBD1